This entry features one T cell receptor beta chain sequence. Methods used by the authors: How many nucleated cells were present was estimated from reference gene primer amplification. This table comes from immunoSEQ multiplex PCR, and its TCRdb copy is limited to in-frame clones, with some not included. Clone size and the V and J calls come from that table; the DNA yielded D and trimming. This table has around 300,000 clones, around 90% appearing once. This CDR3 has 14 amino acids. The V end was cut by 7 bases, the J end by 4 bases, with 14 bases between. Germline V CDR1 and CDR2: LNHDA, SQIVND (reference sequence). This specimen comes from a study of blood T cell repertoires in COVID-19. This study enrolled people aged about 18 to 100 from around 25 US geographic areas.

The chain uses TRBV19 and TRBJ1-5; D not certain. This TCR came from a woman under 40 who had recovered from COVID-19. The sequenced material came from PBMCs or T cells enriched from blood (not recorded which). CDR3 region: CASMSAGLNQPQHF. CDR3 coding DNA: TGTGCCAGTATGAGTGCAGGCCTTAATCAGCCCCAGCATTTT.